Following are 27 T cell receptor beta chains from one sample sequenced in a study of blood T cell repertoires in COVID-19. TCRdb keeps only in-frame clones here, not all; method: immunoSEQ multiplex PCR. The sample records 50,000 to 80,000 clones, about 88% being singletons. The sequencing input was PBMCs or T cells enriched from blood (not recorded which). Source of these receptors: a middle-aged woman who had recovered from COVID-19.

This clone turned up a few times. The chain combines TRBV27 with TRBJ2-3; 13 bases are a match to TRBD2. The CDR3 runs to 15 residues. Germline V gene sequence: CDR1 MNHEY, CDR2 SMNVEV (reference sequence). Trimming removed 6 bases from V and 10 bases from J; junction bases left unmatched: 10. CDR3 amino acids: CASSRALAGGRPQYF. The DNA for the CDR3 is TGTGCCAGCAGCCGAGCACTAGCGGGGGGGCGTCCGCAGTATTTT.

This clone was picked up one time. The V gene is TRBV6-5, the J gene TRBJ1-3, with D unresolved. Trimming took 5 bases from V and 0 from J, leaving 5 bases between them. CDR3 length: 13 residues. The germline V gene has CDR1 MNHEY and CDR2 SVGAGI. The CDR3 DNA sequence: TGTGCCAGCAGTCAGTACTCTGGAAACACCATATATTTT. Amino acid sequence: CASSQYSGNTIYF.

The chain uses TRBV27 and TRBJ2-3; 13 positions agree with TRBD2. V was clipped by 6 bases and J by 2 bases; unmatched bases: 5. Germline-derived CDR1 and CDR2 are MNHEY and SMNVEV (reference sequence). The CDR3 is 16 residues long. The CDR3 loop is CASSQLAGGITDTQYF. Written as DNA, the CDR3 is TGTGCCAGCAGCCAACTAGCGGGGGGGATCACAGATACGCAGTATTTT.

This chain joins TRBV12-3 or TRBV12-4 and TRBJ2-1; D is undetermined. This CDR3 comprises 13 residues. Trimming left V 3 bases short and J 4 bases short, with 7 bases between. The CDR3 reads CASSFASYNEQFF. The CDR3 DNA reads as TGTGCCAGCAGTTTCGCCAGTTACAATGAGCAGTTCTTC.

The gene calls are TRBV11-3 and TRBJ1-6; D ambiguous. The CDR3 length is 13 residues. Trimming pared 1 base from V and 7 bases from J, leaving 5 bases between. Germline CDR1 SGHNT, CDR2 YENEEA. The CDR3 is CASSLALNSPLHF. For the CDR3, the DNA is TGTGCCAGCAGCTTAGCTCTCAATTCACCCCTCCACTTT.

The rearrangement links TRBV6-2 or TRBV6-3 to TRBJ1-1, with 7 bases that match TRBD1. The germline gives CDR1 MNHEY, CDR2 SVGEGT. V lost 0 bases to trimming and J lost 3 bases; unmatched junction nucleotides: 7. The CDR3 is 16 residues long. The chain's CDR3 is CASSYSTGVRDTEAFF. The CDR3 region has the DNA TGTGCCAGCAGTTACTCTACAGGGGTGAGGGACACTGAAGCTTTCTTT.

The gene calls are TRBV2 and TRBJ1-1; a possible D gene is TRBD1 (6 bases). CDR1 is SNHLY and CDR2 is FYNNEI in the germline V gene. The CDR3 consists of 16 residues. Between the trimmed V and J ends, which lost 6 bases and 0 bases, there was a span of 17 bases. The CDR3 DNA sequence: TGTGCCAGCAGCCTACGGACAGCCGCCTTGAACACTGAAGCTTTCTTT. Its translation is CASSLRTAALNTEAFF.

The chain uses TRBV27 and TRBJ2-3; D possibly corresponds to TRBD2 (6 bases). CDR3 length: 14 amino acids. Looked up from germline, CDR1 is MNHEY and CDR2 is SMNVEV (reference sequence). V lost 5 bases to trimming and J lost 2 bases, with 11 bases between them. In nucleotides, the CDR3 is TGTGCCAGCAGTGCCGGGGACTCCACAGATACGCAGTATTTT. This gives the protein CASSAGDSTDTQYF.

The rearrangement links TRBV5-6 to TRBJ1-1; TRBD1 aligns across 9 bases. The CDR3 spans 14 residues. CDR1 is SGHDT, CDR2 YYEEEE, per germline. V shed 4 bases and J 1 base; nucleotides not matched to a gene: 2. CDR3 residues: CASSQDRGNTEAFF. DNA of the CDR3: TGTGCCAGCAGCCAGGACAGGGGGAACACTGAAGCTTTCTTT.

The chain employs TRBV10-2 and TRBJ1-3; D possibly corresponds to TRBD1 (6 bases). This CDR3 is built from 14 residues. The V gene's germline CDR1 is WSHSY and CDR2 SAAADI. Trimming cost V 6 bases and J 0 bases, with 9 bases left between them. As DNA, the CDR3 is TGCGCCAGCAGGGACAGACCCTCTGGAAACACCATATATTTT. It yields the protein CASRDRPSGNTIYF.

The gene calls are TRBV5-1 and TRBJ2-6; D is perhaps TRBD1 (6 bases). CDR1 SGHRS and CDR2 YFSETQ come from the germline V gene. This CDR3 comprises 17 residues. V shed 7 bases and J shed 0 bases, with 17 bases lying between them. This CDR3 is CASPHSHRVSGANVLTF. Here the CDR3 DNA reads TGCGCCAGCCCCCACTCTCACAGGGTCTCTGGGGCCAACGTCCTGACTTTC.

V is TRBV10-3 and J is TRBJ1-1, with a possible D match to TRBD1 (5 bases). Germline lookup yields CDR1 ENHRY and CDR2 SYGVKD. Trimming removed 5 bases from V and 0 bases from J, with 13 bases in between. The CDR3 extends over 15 amino acids. CDR3 DNA: TGTGCCATCAGTCAAATACAGGAGATGAACACTGAAGCTTTCTTT. This codes for CAISQIQEMNTEAFF.

CDR3 protein: CAIPNDDRAAGNTIYF. As DNA, the CDR3 is TGTGCCATTCCGAACGACGACAGGGCGGCTGGAAACACCATATATTTT. The chain is built from TRBV11-2 and TRBJ1-3, with 7 bases fitting TRBD1. The CDR3 length is 16 residues. The ends lost 10 bases at V and 2 bases at J; junction bases unmatched: 14. CDR1 is SGHAT and CDR2 is FQNNGV in the germline V gene.

The chain uses TRBV19 and TRBJ2-7; 8 bases are a match to TRBD1. The CDR3 is 16 residues long. Germline CDR1 and CDR2: LNHDA and SQIVND (reference sequence). V lost 3 bases, J lost 4 bases, and 11 bases stayed unmatched. CDR3 in DNA: TGTGCCAGTAGTATGCCCCCCGCAGGGGGCAAGTACGAGCAGTACTTC. This gives the protein CASSMPPAGGKYEQYF.

This chain connects TRBV5-1 to TRBJ2-5; D remains unclear. Trimming took off 0 bases at V and 1 base at J, with 7 bases between the two ends. Germline CDR1 SGHRS, CDR2 YFSETQ. This CDR3 has 14 amino acids. In DNA form, the CDR3 reads TGCGCCAGCAGCTTGGGGCAGATCCAAGAGACCCAGTACTTC. This sequence encodes CASSLGQIQETQYF.

The chain recombines TRBV5-1 with TRBJ2-3, with TRBD1 identical over 7 bases. The V and J ends lost 4 bases and 4 bases, in that order; junction bases with no gene match: 6. CDR1 is SGHRS, CDR2 YFSETQ, per germline. This CDR3 has 14 amino acids. Here the CDR3 reads CASSLRQGPDTQYF. CDR3 DNA sequence: TGCGCCAGCAGCCTTAGACAGGGCCCAGATACGCAGTATTTT.

This chain joins TRBV2 and TRBJ1-4; 9 bases map to TRBD1. V dropped 2 bases and J dropped 8; count of bases not matched to a gene: 15. Germline V lookup: CDR1 SNHLY, CDR2 FYNNEI. The CDR3 sequence is 18 residues long. CDR3 DNA sequence: TGTGCCAGCAGTGAAACCCTAATACAGGGGGCGCCGGGGGAAAAACTGTTTTTT. Amino acid sequence: CASSETLIQGAPGEKLFF.

The V call is TRBV18, the J call TRBJ2-1, with D possibly TRBD1 on 6 matching bases. The CDR3 consists of 15 residues. Between the trimmed V and J ends, which lost 2 bases and 8 bases, there was a span of 16 bases. CDR1 and CDR2 from the germline V gene are KGHSH and LQKENI. The chain's CDR3 is CASSPGQQGGDEQFF. The CDR3 bases are TGTGCCAGCTCACCAGGCCAACAGGGTGGCGATGAGCAGTTCTTC.

V and J are TRBV9 and TRBJ1-2; D gene ambiguous. V lost 6 bases and J lost 4, with 13 bases in between. Germline V gene lookup returns CDR1 SGDLS and CDR2 YYNGEE. The CDR3 runs 13 residues. Here the CDR3 reads CASTGVGSYGYTF. CDR3 DNA sequence: TGTGCCAGCACCGGGGTCGGGAGCTATGGCTACACCTTC.

V usage is TRBV29-1 and J usage is TRBJ2-7; possibly TRBD2 for D (5 bases). The CDR3 is made up of 15 amino acids. CDR1 SQVTM and CDR2 ANQGSEA come from the germline V gene. Trimming stripped 5 bases from V and 2 bases from J, with 19 bases between. CDR3 DNA sequence: TGCAGCGTTCAGGAGCGGACCGCACTTACCTACGAGCAGTACTTC. Protein sequence: CSVQERTALTYEQYF.

This clone was observed once. The rearrangement joins TRBV3-1 (or the pseudogene TRBV3-2) to TRBJ2-6; the match to TRBD1 covers 10 bases. Per the germline V gene, CDR1 is LGHDT and CDR2 is YNNKEL (reference sequence). With 8 bases clipped from V and 4 bases from J, the junction kept 8 bases outside the gene matches. This CDR3 contains 16 residues. The CDR3 region has the DNA TGTGCCAGCCGACCGGGACAGGGGTCCGGGGCCAACGTCCTGACTTTC. Its protein is CASRPGQGSGANVLTF.

The V gene is TRBV3-1 (or the pseudogene TRBV3-2), the J gene TRBJ1-4; D gene uncertain. This CDR3 is 15 amino acids long. V dropped 4 bases and J dropped 0 bases, with 9 bases sitting between them. Germline V gene data show CDR1 as LGHDT and CDR2 as YNNKEL (reference sequence). CDR3 in amino acids: CASSLQFATNEKLFF. In DNA form, the CDR3 reads TGTGCCAGCAGCCTTCAATTTGCAACTAATGAAAAACTGTTTTTT.

The chain joins TRBV5-1 to TRBJ2-3, with 9 bases matching TRBD2. This CDR3 is built from 14 residues. Per germline, CDR1 SGHRS and CDR2 YFSETQ. The V gene end was trimmed by 4 bases and the J gene end by 2 bases; junction bases not matched to a gene: 2. CDR3 nucleotide sequence: TGCGCCAGCAGCGGCGGGGGGGCCACAGATACGCAGTATTTT. As protein: CASSGGGATDTQYF.

This chain connects TRBV7-3 to TRBJ2-7; the D gene is possibly TRBD1 (6 bases). The CDR3 loop spans 15 amino acids. Trimming took 5 bases from V and 4 from J, leaving 18 bases between them. CDR1 is SGHTA and CDR2 is FQGTGA in the germline V gene. This CDR3 is CASSILPGQGYEQYF. The CDR3 nucleotides are TGTGCCAGCAGCATACTGCCGGGACAAGGTTACGAGCAGTACTTC.

The chain joins TRBV9 to TRBJ2-3; 7 bases fit TRBD2. The V and J ends lost 0 bases and 1 base, in that order; junction bases with no gene match: 5. The CDR3 loop spans 16 amino acids. Germline CDR1 SGDLS, CDR2 YYNGEE. The CDR3 sequence is CASSVGASGRTDTQYF. In nucleotides, the CDR3 is TGTGCCAGCAGCGTAGGGGCTAGCGGACGCACAGATACGCAGTATTTT.

CDR3 sequence (DNA): TGTGCCAGTAGGGACAGACTGAACACCGGGGAGCTGTTTTTT. As protein: CASRDRLNTGELFF. The rearrangement links TRBV19 to TRBJ2-2; D is perhaps TRBD1 (6 bases). CDR3 length equals 14 residues. Germline assignment: CDR1 LNHDA and CDR2 SQIVND (reference sequence). V lost 6 bases and J lost 1, with 9 bases in between. Looking up the rest from reference TRBV19 and TRBJ2-2 gives the full variable domain: DGGITQSPKYLFRKEGQNVTLSCEQNLNHDAMYWYRQDPGQGLRLIYYSQIVNDFQKGDIAEGYSVSREKKESFPLTVTSAQKNPTAFYLCASRDRLNTGELFFGEGSRLTVL.

This clone was found once. J is TRBJ2-3 and V is TRBV6-5; D is perhaps TRBD2 (7 bases). Germline CDR1 is MNHEY and CDR2 is SVGAGI. Trimming took off 7 bases at V and 4 bases at J, with 15 bases between the two ends. The CDR3 sequence is 14 residues long. The CDR3 DNA reads as TGTGCCAGCACTGCGGGGGAGGGGGCAGATACGCAGTATTTT. This codes for CASTAGEGADTQYF.